This TCR beta chain was documented in a study of blood T cell repertoires in COVID-19. Germline V gene data show CDR1 as MGHRA and CDR2 as YSYEKL. The CDR3 length is 14 residues. Trimming removed 0 bases from V and 5 bases from J, with 10 bases in between. Profiled with immunoSEQ multiplex PCR; TCRdb holds only in-frame clones, not every one. The sample lists under 350,000 clones; under 90% were seen once. V is TRBV4-1 and J is TRBJ1-2, with D hard to call. This TCR was recovered from a woman younger than 45 with COVID-19, enrolled during active disease. Sequenced input: peripheral blood. DNA for the CDR3: TGCGCCAGCAGCCAAGATTTACAGTCGTATGGCTACACCTTC. It yields the protein CASSQDLQSYGYTF.